This T cell receptor beta chain emerged from a study of shared clonotypes between healthy human individuals (dated by TCRdb to the early 2020s). Concerning the study at large: Three men and a couple of women, aged 18 to 49 years, made up the cohort. For each donor, CD4 naive and CD4 memory were each given three plates, CD8 naive was given two plates, and CD8 memory was given one plate. To estimate repertoire size and how much clonotype sharing occurs between individuals, the study deeply sequenced the blood TCR repertoires of about 5 healthy adults. Different laboratories and diverse techniques were used to prepare libraries and sequence TCR repertoires, to increase sequencing depth and limit assay-specific biases. Per donor, leukapheresis produced somewhere between about 0.9 and 9.5 billion PBMCs. Overall study outcomes, separate from this receptor: Compared with non-shared clonotypes, clonotypes shared by all four sorted-subset donors had higher generation probabilities. Naive subsets generally had larger estimated clonotype richness than memory subsets did. When a handful of donors were compared, the shared fraction of clonotypes was 5% to 6.5% for naive CD4, around 3.6% for naive CD8, more than 2% for memory CD4, and 0.3% to 0.5% for memory CD8. Incomplete sequencing was indicated by rarefaction of sorted-subset datasets, despite the large sequencing depth. Pairwise subsampling led to the expectation that sequencing depth would affect the degree of clonotype sharing among donors. Only blood was sampled, and tissue TCR repertoires likely differ from those in blood. The genetic and exposure-history diversity represented was limited by the small number of donors.

TCR CDR3 regions were amplified from genomic DNA by multiplex PCR using the deep immunoSEQ assay. Extracted genomic DNA from each cell subset was spread evenly across all wells of several immunoSEQ 96-well plates, with each plate serving as a replicate. For sorted subsets, approximately 210 ng genomic DNA, equal to about 30,000 T cell genomes, was loaded into each replicate PCR. Purified libraries were quantified with a Qubit 3.0 fluorometer, sized on a Bioanalyzer 2100, and re-quantified with the KAPA Library Quantification kit. Every immunoSEQ 96-well plate was sequenced on a dedicated single-read 150-cycle Illumina NextSeq 550 flow cell. The published analysis was carried out like this. Because the immunoSEQ output included only junctional sequences and no quality scores, the filtering could not be the same as the filtering used for full-length reads. To assign V/J genes and CDR3, sequences were annotated against IMGT germline references using PyIR, a Python wrapper for IgBLAST v1.9. Reads were filtered out if the reads had weak V/J assignments (E-value above 1e-6), no CDR3, stop codons, out-of-frame junctions, or ambiguous translated residues. V3J clonotypes were defined as sequences sharing an identical inferred V gene, J gene, and CDR3 amino acid sequence. Percentage overlap between repertoires was calculated by dividing the number of shared unique clonotypes by the size of the smaller repertoire. Three approaches were used to assess repertoire richness: RTK rarefaction, the Chao1 estimator, and Recon v2.1 estimates of unobserved clonotypes. OLGA was used to compute generation probabilities for all TCRbeta clonotypes that the gDNA method yielded from a handful of donors. Here the immuneACCESS table is served through TCRdb, limited to in-frame sequences with V and J called. Missing clones are a known gap in these copies; in checked studies unresolved V genes cover under half, and the rest lacks a known reason. The V and J calls and the clone size are those of that table, but D and trimming were determined from the DNA. Across this sample there are over 700,000 clones, with about two thirds seen only once. The ten largest clones represent under 2% of the sample.

Turning to this clone: It has no known antigen specificity. The sample holds no much larger clone one base away, and base qualities are not on file.

V drops 7 bases and J drops 1 base, leaving 9 bases in between. From a lookup of the germline V gene, CDR1 and CDR2 are ENHRY and SYGVKD. The CDR3 goes from the cysteine to the phenylalanine over 13 residues. The read is trimmed to its CDR3 DNA, 39 bases read in frame from base 1. Donors were healthy HIV-negative adults with no recently reported acute infections or vaccinations. Every donor was a Caucasian adult living in Nashville, Tennessee, USA. Magnetic negative selection was used to enrich CD4+ T cells, after which naive cells were positively selected on CD45RA and the negative fraction became the memory subset. Blood was collected by leukapheresis, and PBMCs were isolated by Ficoll-Histopaque density gradient centrifugation and then cryopreserved in liquid nitrogen vapor phase. Purity and quantity of every magnetically sorted T cell population were checked by analytical flow cytometry. Each sorted fraction had its genomic DNA isolated and then quantified by UV absorbance on a Nanodrop 2000c.

The clonotype comes from a woman younger than 45 in good health. The rearrangement joined TRBV10-3 to TRBJ2-3, with no D gene named confidently. The source material was memory CD4+ T cells sorted from blood. The cell subset or site label, read with the paper, signifies: CD45RA-negative fraction. The DNA reads as follows: TGTGCCATCAAAATCCGAGGCACAGATACGCAGTATTTT. This gives the protein CAIKIRGTDTQYF.